The 20 T cell receptor beta chains presented below share a single source sample, sequenced in a study of T cell responses to AZD1222 COVID-19 vaccine. Sequenced by immunoSEQ multiplex PCR; TCRdb stores in-frame clones only, minus some. The sample includes some 97,000 clones, around 87% of them seen just once. Sample: peripheral blood, taken on day 0 of AZD1222 vaccination. All receptors derive from an adult in good health.

This chain links TRBV19 with TRBJ2-6, with no clear D. In germline, CDR1 is LNHDA, CDR2 SQIVND (reference sequence). The CDR3 has 13 amino acids. Trimming took off 6 bases at V and 0 bases at J, with 3 bases between the two ends. The CDR3 loop reads CASSLSGANVLTF. The CDR3 DNA is TGTGCCAGTAGCCTCTCTGGGGCCAACGTCCTGACTTTC.

V is TRBV19 and J is TRBJ2-7; D remains unclear. Germline V gene lookup returns CDR1 LNHDA and CDR2 SQIVND (reference sequence). The CDR3 spans 14 residues. V was cut by 0 bases and J by 0 bases, with 6 bases left in between. In DNA, the CDR3 is TGTGCCAGTAGTATAGATAAGGACTCCTACGAGCAGTACTTC. It encodes CASSIDKDSYEQYF.

This rearrangement joins TRBV7-2 to TRBJ2-7; possible D gene TRBD2, 6 bases. V lost 4 bases to trimming and J lost 3 bases, with 16 bases between them. Germline V gene data show CDR1 as SGHTA and CDR2 as FQGNSA. The length of the CDR3 is 15 residues. The CDR3 DNA sequence: TGTGCCAGCAGCTGGGCACCGGGACTCAACTACGAGCAGTACTTC. Encoded protein: CASSWAPGLNYEQYF.

The chain couples TRBV3-1 (or the pseudogene TRBV3-2) to TRBJ2-1, with D hard to call. Germline CDR1 is LGHDT and CDR2 is YNNKEL (reference sequence). The CDR3 is made up of 15 amino acids. The V end lost 1 base, the J end lost 1 base, and 8 bases lay between the germline ends. The CDR3 DNA follows: TGTGCCAGCAGCCAAGTTCCCGGGTCCTACAATGAGCAGTTCTTC. Translated: CASSQVPGSYNEQFF.

Worth noting for this clone: The sample has other DNA sequences that encode this CDR3 too. The J gene is TRBJ2-7, the V gene TRBV4-3, with 7 nucleotides matching TRBD1. Germline V gene sequence: CDR1 LGHNA, CDR2 YSLEER. CDR3 length equals 14 residues. Written as DNA, the CDR3 is TGCGCTTCCAGCGACGGGACAGCTAATTACGAGCAGTACTTC. It is translated as CASSDGTANYEQYF.

The chain joins TRBV5-5 to TRBJ1-2, with a tentative D call TRBD1 (6 bases). The CDR3 loop spans 15 amino acids. Trimming took 1 base from V and 0 from J, leaving 10 bases between them. Germline V gene sequence: CDR1 SGHKS, CDR2 YYEKEE (reference sequence). CDR3 bases: TGTGCCAGCAGCTTGAGGGGGATGGCTAACTATGGCTACACCTTC. Translating gives CASSLRGMANYGYTF. Full variable domain (missing parts from reference TRBV5-5 and TRBJ1-2): DAGVTQSPTHLIKTRGQQVTLRCSPISGHKSVSWYQQVLGQGPQFIFQYYEKEERGRGNFPDRFSARQFPNYSSELNVNALLLGDSALYLCASSLRGMANYGYTFGSGTRLTVV.

The gene calls are TRBV7-9 and TRBJ1-2; D uncertain. The length of the CDR3 is 12 residues. Trimming stripped 5 bases from V and 7 bases from J, with 11 bases between. The germline V gene has CDR1 SEHNR and CDR2 FQNEAQ (reference sequence). In DNA form, the CDR3 reads TGTGCCAGCAGCCCCTCCGGAGGTGGCTACACCTTC. The encoded protein is CASSPSGGGYTF. Drawing the rest from reference TRBV7-9 and TRBJ1-2, the complete variable domain is DTGVSQNPRHKITKRGQNVTFRCDPISEHNRLYWYRQTLGQGPEFLTYFQNEAQLEKSRLLSDRFSAERPKGSFSTLEIQRTEQGDSAMYLCASSPSGGGYTFGSGTRLTVV.

The V call is TRBV5-1, the J call TRBJ1-3; no reliable D call. The CDR3 loop spans 16 amino acids. Trimming removed 7 bases at V and 0 bases at J, with 17 bases between. The germline V gene encodes CDR1 SGHRS and CDR2 YFSETQ. As DNA, the CDR3 is TGCGCCAGCTCATACGGAGGGATCGACTCTGGAAACACCATATATTTT. It encodes CASSYGGIDSGNTIYF. The full variable domain, rest sourced from reference TRBV5-1 and TRBJ1-3, is KAGVTQTPRYLIKTRGQQVTLSCSPISGHRSVSWYQQTPGQGLQFLFEYFSETQRNKGNFPGRFSGRQFSNSRSEMNVSTLELGDSALYLCASSYGGIDSGNTIYFGEGSWLTVV.

J is TRBJ1-5 and V is TRBV6-5, with 7 bases fitting TRBD1. The germline gives CDR1 MNHEY, CDR2 SVGAGI. V lost 2 bases and J lost 5; bases outside the gene matches: 3. The CDR3 is 14 residues long. In nucleotides, the CDR3 is TGTGCCAGCAGTTACAGGGGGCCATATCAGCCCCAGCATTTT. It codes for CASSYRGPYQPQHF.

The V call is TRBV7-2, the J call TRBJ2-5, with a tentative D call TRBD2 (6 bases). Trimming left V 1 base short and J 5 bases short, with 8 bases between. The germline CDR1 and CDR2 sequences are SGHTA and FQGNSA. The CDR3 sequence is 13 residues long. CDR3 amino acids: CASSLVGGETQYF. The CDR3 DNA reads TGTGCCAGCAGCTTAGTAGGAGGGGAGACCCAGTACTTC.

V and J are TRBV19 and TRBJ1-5; TRBD1 matches 8 bases. Trimming cost V 6 bases and J 0 bases; bases outside gene matches: 10. The CDR3 runs 17 residues. In germline, CDR1 is LNHDA, CDR2 SQIVND (reference sequence). The CDR3 sequence: CASRLGQGRNSNQPQHF. In DNA form, the CDR3 reads TGTGCCAGTAGACTCGGACAGGGCCGGAATAGCAATCAGCCCCAGCATTTT.

V and J are TRBV6-2 or TRBV6-3 and TRBJ1-1, with TRBD1 matching over 7 bases. This CDR3 spans 16 amino acids. Germline V CDR1 and CDR2: MNHEY, SVGEGT. Unmatched junction bases numbered 6, after V lost 2 bases and J lost 0 bases. In nucleotides, the CDR3 is TGTGCCAGCAGTTACCCCCGGGACAGTATGAACACTGAAGCTTTCTTT. This gives the protein CASSYPRDSMNTEAFF.

J is TRBJ1-1 and V is TRBV19; D is unresolved. Trimming took 3 bases from V and 0 from J, leaving 8 bases between them. The length of the CDR3 is 14 residues. CDR1 and CDR2 (germline): LNHDA, SQIVND (reference sequence). CDR3 sequence: CASSIRSLNTEAFF. The CDR3 DNA is TGTGCCAGTAGTATCCGCAGCTTGAACACTGAAGCTTTCTTT.

The V and J genes are TRBV7-8 and TRBJ1-5; TRBD1 aligns across 9 bases. There are 16 residues in the CDR3. CDR1 is SGHVS and CDR2 is FQNEAQ in the germline V gene. V shed 0 bases and J 6 bases; nucleotides not matched to a gene: 6. The CDR3 sequence: CASSLAGDREGQPQHF. The CDR3 DNA sequence: TGTGCCAGCAGCTTAGCGGGGGACAGGGAAGGTCAGCCCCAGCATTTT.

The chain combines TRBV6-6 with TRBJ1-6; 8 bases fit TRBD1. Germline V gene data show CDR1 as MNHNY and CDR2 as SVGAGI (reference sequence). V shed 5 bases, J shed 7 bases, and the junction held 7 bases outside the gene matches. The CDR3 runs to 15 residues. The CDR3 DNA follows: TGTGCCAGCAGTGCCACAAGGACAGGGAATTCACCCCTCCACTTT. This gives the protein CASSATRTGNSPLHF.

The rearrangement joins TRBV7-6 to TRBJ1-3; D is unresolved. The CDR3 is made up of 15 amino acids. From germline, CDR1 is SGHVS and CDR2 FNYEAQ. The V and J ends lost 5 bases and 1 base respectively, with 12 bases between them. CDR3 DNA sequence: TGTGCCAGCAGCCCATGGACGTCATCTGGAAACACCATATATTTT. Its protein is CASSPWTSSGNTIYF.

This sequence joins TRBV7-8 and TRBJ1-2; D may be TRBD1 (6 bases). Germline CDR1 SGHVS, CDR2 FQNEAQ. V lost 5 bases and J 4 bases, leaving 23 bases between the germline ends. This CDR3 has 17 residues. CDR3 nucleotides: TGTGCCAGCAGCCCGCAGACGGCAGGGGAGGTTGGCTATGGCTACACCTTC. The encoded protein is CASSPQTAGEVGYGYTF.

The V call is TRBV19, the J call TRBJ2-1; possibly TRBD1 or TRBD2 for D (5 bases each). The germline gives CDR1 LNHDA, CDR2 SQIVND (reference sequence). With 2 bases removed from V and 10 bases from J, the gap between germline ends came to 18 bases. The CDR3 is 15 residues long. The CDR3 reads CASSISGGQGREQFF. In DNA form, the CDR3 reads TGTGCCAGTAGTATAAGCGGCGGGCAGGGACGGGAGCAGTTCTTC.

V usage is TRBV18 and J usage is TRBJ2-2; 11 bases agree with TRBD1. Losses at the gene ends were 1 base for V and 4 bases for J; bases not matched to a gene: 5. The CDR3 covers 17 residues. Germline V CDR1 and CDR2: KGHSH, LQKENI. The CDR3 spells CASSPRPGQGGTGELFF. The CDR3 bases are TGTGCCAGCTCACCACGGCCGGGACAGGGGGGCACCGGGGAGCTGTTTTTT.

This chain links TRBV7-2 with TRBJ1-3; D perhaps matches TRBD1 (6 bases). The germline CDR1 and CDR2 sequences are SGHTA and FQGNSA. This CDR3 is 16 amino acids long. V was pared by 1 base and J by 3 bases, with 13 bases between. CDR3 loop: CASSLGGGLGGNTIYF. For the CDR3, the DNA is TGTGCCAGCAGCTTAGGCGGGGGCTTGGGTGGAAACACCATATATTTT.